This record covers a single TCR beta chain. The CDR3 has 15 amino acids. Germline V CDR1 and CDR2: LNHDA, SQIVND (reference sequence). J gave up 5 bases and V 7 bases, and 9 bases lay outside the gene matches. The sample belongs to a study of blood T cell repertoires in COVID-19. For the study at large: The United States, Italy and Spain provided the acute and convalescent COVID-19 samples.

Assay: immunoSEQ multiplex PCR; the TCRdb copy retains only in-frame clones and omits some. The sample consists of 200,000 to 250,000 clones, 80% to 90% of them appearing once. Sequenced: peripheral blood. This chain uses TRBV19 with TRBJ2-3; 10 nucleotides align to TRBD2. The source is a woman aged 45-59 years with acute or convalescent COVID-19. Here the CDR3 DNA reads TGTGCCAGTAAGGAGCGGGAGGGCCTTGGAGATACGCAGTATTTT. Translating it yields CASKEREGLGDTQYF. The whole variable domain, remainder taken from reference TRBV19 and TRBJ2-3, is DGGITQSPKYLFRKEGQNVTLSCEQNLNHDAMYWYRQDPGQGLRLIYYSQIVNDFQKGDIAEGYSVSREKKESFPLTVTSAQKNPTAFYLCASKEREGLGDTQYFGPGTRLTVL.